The rows below give T cell receptor beta chains drawn from one sample of a study of identical twins. TCRdb re-called the 5' RACE reads through MiXCR, storing one row per CDR3 protein. The data hold about 190,000 distinct CDR3 sequences, with around 15% observed a single time. These data were also reused for a study on T cells expressing NK-cell markers.

Sequences were obtained from CD8+ T cells sorted from blood. Receptor source: a woman under 30 in good health. Both conserved end residues are part of each CDR3. D genes are given only for firm matches. Rows may omit the clone size; those that give it use once, few, many or a size class.

V gene,clone size,D gene,J gene,CDR3 DNA,CDR3 protein
TRBV29-1,NA,TRBD2,TRBJ2-3,TGCAGCGTGCGGACTAGCCCAGATACGCAGTATTTT,CSVRTSPDTQYF
TRBV11-2,few,TRBD1,TRBJ2-7,TGTGCCAGCAGCTTGGTTTTCGGGACAGGGGGCGAGAACGAGCAGTACTTC,CASSLVFGTGGENEQYF
TRBV11-2,few,NA,TRBJ1-2,TGTGCCAGCAGCTTGGAGTTCCTTAGTCTCATACTATCTGGCTACACCTTC,CASSLEFLSLILSGYTF
TRBV5-1,NA,NA,TRBJ1-1,TGCGCCAGCAGCTTCGGGGCGGGCACTGAAGCTTTCTTT,CASSFGAGTEAFF
TRBV9,few,TRBD2,TRBJ2-1,TGTGCCAGCAGCGTCCCCGAGCGGGACTACATAAATGAGCAGTTCTTC,CASSVPERDYINEQFF
TRBV7-2,many,TRBD1,TRBJ1-1,TGTGCCAGCAGCTTCCAGGGGGCTGGGACTGAAGCTTTCTTT,CASSFQGAGTEAFF
TRBV6-1,NA,TRBD2,TRBJ2-3,TGTGCCAGCAGTAAGCTAGCGGGGGGGGCCGATACGCAGTATTTT,CASSKLAGGADTQYF
TRBV11-2,NA,NA,TRBJ2-2,TGTGCCAGCAGCCCCATGTCCACCGGGGAGCTGTTTTTT,CASSPMSTGELFF
TRBV25-1,NA,NA,TRBJ2-6,TGTGCCAGCTCCGAGGGTGGGGCCAACGTCCTGACTTTC,CASSEGGANVLTF
TRBV6-1,few,NA,TRBJ2-1,TGTGCCAGCTTGTGGGAGCGGGTTTCCTACAATGAGCAGTTCTTC,CASLWERVSYNEQFF
TRBV3-1,NA,NA,TRBJ2-5,TGTGCCTGCAGCCAAGATGAAACGGGGGGCCTCCAAGAGACCCAGTACTTC,CACSQDETGGLQETQYF
TRBV11-2,NA,TRBD1,TRBJ2-1,TGTGCCAGCAGCTTAGGGGACAGCAATGAGCAGTTCTTC,CASSLGDSNEQFF
TRBV4-2,NA,NA,TRBJ2-7,TGTGCCAGCAGCCAAGACTACCCTACAGGGTTGAGCTACGAGCAGTACTTC,CASSQDYPTGLSYEQYF
TRBV6-1,many,TRBD2,TRBJ2-1,TGTGCCAGCAGTGATGCTAGCGGGGGGTCCTACAATGAGCAGTTCTTC,CASSDASGGSYNEQFF
TRBV29-1,NA,TRBD2,TRBJ2-1,TGCAGCGTTAATATGGGGGGACTAGCGGGAGGGGATGAGCAGTTCTTC,CSVNMGGLAGGDEQFF
TRBV3-1,few,TRBD2,TRBJ2-1,TGTGCCAGCAGCCAGGGACTAGCGGTCAACAATGAGCAGTTCTTC,CASSQGLAVNNEQFF
TRBV27,NA,TRBD2,TRBJ2-1,TGTGCCAGCAGTTACGGGACTAGAGTTTATGAGCAGTTCTTC,CASSYGTRVYEQFF
TRBV12-3/TRBV12-4,few,NA,TRBJ2-3,TGTGCCAGCAGCTTGCCCACCGGGACTCCCTACTCTTCAGATACGCAGTATTTT,CASSLPTGTPYSSDTQYF
TRBV7-2,many,NA,TRBJ2-7,TGTGCCAGCAGCTTCAACAGCTACGAGCAGTACTTC,CASSFNSYEQYF
TRBV6-5,NA,TRBD2,TRBJ2-1,TGTGCCAGCAGTTCTCTAGGTGGGGGGGGGAATGAGCAGTTCTTC,CASSSLGGGGNEQFF
TRBV4-3,NA,TRBD2,TRBJ2-3,TGCGCCAGCAGCCGTTGGACTAGCGGGAGTTCAGATACGCAGTATTTT,CASSRWTSGSSDTQYF
TRBV7-9,few,TRBD1,TRBJ2-7,TGTGCCAGCAGCTCCCTGACGGACAGGCCTACCTACGAGCAGTACTTC,CASSSLTDRPTYEQYF
TRBV3-1,few,NA,TRBJ1-1,TGTGCCAGCAGCCATGGGGACTTAGGAAAACCTGAAGCTTTCTTT,CASSHGDLGKPEAFF